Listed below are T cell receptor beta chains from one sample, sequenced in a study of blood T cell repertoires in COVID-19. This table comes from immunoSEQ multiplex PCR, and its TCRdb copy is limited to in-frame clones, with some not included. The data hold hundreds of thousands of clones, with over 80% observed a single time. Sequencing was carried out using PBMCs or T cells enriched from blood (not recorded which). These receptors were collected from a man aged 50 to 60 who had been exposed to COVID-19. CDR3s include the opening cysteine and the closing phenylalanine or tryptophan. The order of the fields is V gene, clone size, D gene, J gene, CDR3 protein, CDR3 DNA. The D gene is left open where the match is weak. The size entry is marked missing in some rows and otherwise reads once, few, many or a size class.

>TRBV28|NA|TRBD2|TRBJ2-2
CASSLQTSGGTGELFF
TGTGCCAGCAGTCTACAGACTAGCGGTGGAACCGGGGAGCTGTTTTTT
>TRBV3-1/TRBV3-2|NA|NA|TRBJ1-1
CASSHLDTEAFF
TGTGCCAGCAGCCATTTAGATACTGAAGCTTTCTTT
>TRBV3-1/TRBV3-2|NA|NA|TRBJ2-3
CASSQRGTDTQYF
TGTGCCAGCAGCCAGCGGGGCACAGATACGCAGTATTTT
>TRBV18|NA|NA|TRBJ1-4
CASSPASGQTNEKLFF
TGTGCCAGCTCACCTGCGTCTGGACAGACTAATGAAAAACTGTTTTTT
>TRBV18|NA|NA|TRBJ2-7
CASSPPAGPYEQYF
TGTGCCAGCTCACCACCGGCAGGGCCCTACGAGCAGTACTTC
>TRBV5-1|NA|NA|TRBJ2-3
CASSFRGADTQYF
TGCGCCAGCAGCTTCCGGGGTGCAGATACGCAGTATTTT
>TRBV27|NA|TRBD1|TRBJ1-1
CASSLIRQGNTEAFF
TGTGCCAGCAGCCTCATACGACAGGGGAACACTGAAGCTTTCTTT
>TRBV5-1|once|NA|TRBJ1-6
CASSLGPTEYHNSPLHF
TGCGCCAGCAGCTTGGGTCCTACAGAGTATCATAATTCACCCCTCCACTTT
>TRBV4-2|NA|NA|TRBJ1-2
CASSPGTNYGYTF
TGTGCCAGCAGCCCAGGGACAAACTATGGCTACACCTTC
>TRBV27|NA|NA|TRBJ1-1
CASSLSRQTGTEAFF
TGTGCCAGCAGTTTATCGCGACAGACTGGCACTGAAGCTTTCTTT
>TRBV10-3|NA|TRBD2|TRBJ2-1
CAISFSRSGRGNEQFF
TGTGCCATCAGTTTCTCCCGTAGCGGGAGGGGAAATGAGCAGTTCTTC
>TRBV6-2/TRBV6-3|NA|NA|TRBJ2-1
CASSYVRPTNEQFF
TGTGCCAGCAGTTACGTGAGGCCAACCAATGAGCAGTTCTTC
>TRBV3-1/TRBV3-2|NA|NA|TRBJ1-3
CASSYGEGPGNTIYF
TGTGCCAGCAGCTACGGGGAGGGACCTGGAAACACCATATATTTT
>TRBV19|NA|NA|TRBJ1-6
CASRTGGDNSPLHF
TGTGCCAGTAGGACAGGAGGAGATAATTCACCCCTCCACTTT
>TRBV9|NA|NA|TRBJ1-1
CASSVDSRNTEAFF
TGTGCCAGCAGCGTAGATAGCCGGAACACTGAAGCTTTCTTT
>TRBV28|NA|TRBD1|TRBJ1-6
CASTESRGYNSPLHF
TGTGCCAGCACCGAGAGCAGGGGGTATAATTCACCCCTCCACTTT
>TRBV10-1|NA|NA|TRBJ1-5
CASVVGGGPSNQPQHF
TGCGCCAGCGTAGTCGGGGGGGGGCCAAGCAATCAGCCCCAGCATTTT
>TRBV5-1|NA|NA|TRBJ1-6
CASSLTVQSSYNSPLHF
TGCGCCAGCAGCTTGACAGTACAGAGCTCCTATAATTCACCCCTCCACTTT
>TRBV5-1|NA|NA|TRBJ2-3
CASSLWGRRSTDTQYF
TGCGCCAGCAGCTTGTGGGGGCGACGGAGCACAGATACGCAGTATTTT
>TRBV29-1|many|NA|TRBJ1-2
CSVVPVSSFYGYTF
TGCAGCGTTGTTCCGGTATCCTCCTTCTATGGCTACACCTTC
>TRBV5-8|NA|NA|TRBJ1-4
CASSRGETGTNEKLFF
TGTGCCAGCAGCCGTGGGGAGACAGGTACCAATGAAAAACTGTTTTTT
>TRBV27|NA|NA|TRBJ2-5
CASSQIRLDGYQETQYF
TGTGCCAGCAGTCAAATTCGACTTGACGGATACCAAGAGACCCAGTACTTC
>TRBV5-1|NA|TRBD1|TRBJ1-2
CASSLIGQGAKGYGYTF
TGCGCCAGCAGCTTGATTGGCCAGGGGGCAAAAGGCTATGGCTACACCTTC
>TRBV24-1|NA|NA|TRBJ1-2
CATSDSLGDRGYTF
TGTGCCACCAGTGATTCCCTCGGGGATCGGGGCTACACCTTC
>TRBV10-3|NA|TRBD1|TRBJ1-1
CAISLTGATEAFF
TGTGCCATCAGTTTGACAGGGGCCACTGAAGCTTTCTTT
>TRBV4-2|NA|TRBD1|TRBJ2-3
CASSQAPWTGSTDTQYF
TGTGCCAGCAGCCAAGCACCTTGGACAGGGAGTACAGATACGCAGTATTTT
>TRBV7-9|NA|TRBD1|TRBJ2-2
CASSLATGTGGRELFF
TGTGCCAGCAGCTTAGCAACCGGGACAGGGGGCCGGGAGCTGTTTTTT
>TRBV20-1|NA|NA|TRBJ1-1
CSASRYLLNTEAFF
TGCAGTGCTAGTCGATATCTACTGAACACTGAAGCTTTCTTT
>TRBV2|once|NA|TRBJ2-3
CASSEDRYTDTQYF
TGTGCCAGCAGTGAAGACAGGTACACAGATACGCAGTATTTT
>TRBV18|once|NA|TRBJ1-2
CASSPLSGPTNYGYTF
TGTGCCAGCTCACCACTATCAGGTCCGACTAACTATGGCTACACCTTC
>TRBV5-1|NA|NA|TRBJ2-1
CASRRTTGDSYNEQFF
TGCGCCAGCAGAAGGACGACGGGGGACTCCTACAATGAGCAGTTCTTC
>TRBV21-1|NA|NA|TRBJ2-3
CASSKRGGVDTLNSTDTQYF
TGTGCCAGCAGCAAACGGGGAGGGGTGGATACCCTCAATAGCACAGATACGCAGTATTTT
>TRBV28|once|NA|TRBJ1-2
CASSTTSNYGYTF
TGTGCCAGCAGTACTACAAGTAACTATGGCTACACCTTC
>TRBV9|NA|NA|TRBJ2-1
CASMPGISSYNEQFF
TGTGCCAGCATGCCGGGGATAAGCTCCTACAATGAGCAGTTCTTC
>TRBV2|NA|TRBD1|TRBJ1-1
CASSALGQVNTEAFF
TGTGCCAGCAGCGCGCTGGGACAGGTAAACACTGAAGCTTTCTTT
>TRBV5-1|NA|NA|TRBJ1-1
CASSSQVGTEAFF
TGCGCCAGCAGCTCGCAGGTTGGGACTGAAGCTTTCTTT
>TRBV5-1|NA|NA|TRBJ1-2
CASSLGTSNYGYTF
TGCGCCAGCAGCTTGGGGACATCCAACTATGGCTACACCTTC
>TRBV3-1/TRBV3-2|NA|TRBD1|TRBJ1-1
CASSQYRGGTEAFF
TGTGCCAGCAGCCAATACAGGGGTGGCACTGAAGCTTTCTTT
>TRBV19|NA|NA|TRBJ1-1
CASSIGGAEGMNTEAFF
TGTGCCAGTAGTATAGGGGGTGCGGAGGGGATGAACACTGAAGCTTTCTTT
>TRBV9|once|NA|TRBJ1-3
CASSVEGVGNTIYF
TGTGCCAGCAGCGTAGAGGGGGTTGGAAACACCATATATTTT
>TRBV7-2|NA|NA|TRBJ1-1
CASSLAWPNTEAFF
TGTGCCAGCAGCTTAGCGTGGCCGAACACTGAAGCTTTCTTT
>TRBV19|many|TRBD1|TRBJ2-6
CASLTWDSRSRGANVLTF
TGTGCCAGTTTAACTTGGGACAGCCGATCCAGGGGGGCCAACGTCCTGACTTTC
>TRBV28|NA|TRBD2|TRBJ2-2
CASVLAGALGGELFF
TGTGCCAGCGTGCTAGCGGGAGCCCTAGGGGGGGAGCTGTTTTTT
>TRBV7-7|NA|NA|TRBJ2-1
CASSLETGAEQFF
TGTGCTAGCAGCTTAGAAACGGGTGCTGAGCAGTTCTTC
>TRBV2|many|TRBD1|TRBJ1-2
CASLGTGDYGYTF
TGTGCCAGCCTAGGGACAGGGGACTATGGCTACACCTTC